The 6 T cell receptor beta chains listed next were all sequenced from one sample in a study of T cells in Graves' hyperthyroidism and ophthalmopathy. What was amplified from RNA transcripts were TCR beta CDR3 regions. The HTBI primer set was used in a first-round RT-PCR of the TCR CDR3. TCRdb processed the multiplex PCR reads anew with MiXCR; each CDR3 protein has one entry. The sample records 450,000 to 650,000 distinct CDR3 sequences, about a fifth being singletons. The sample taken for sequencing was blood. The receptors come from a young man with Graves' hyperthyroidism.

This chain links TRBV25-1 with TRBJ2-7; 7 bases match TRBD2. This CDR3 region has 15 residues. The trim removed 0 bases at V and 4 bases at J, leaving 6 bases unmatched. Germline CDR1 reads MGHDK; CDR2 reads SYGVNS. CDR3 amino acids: CASSEYGGSSYEQYF. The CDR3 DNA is TGTGCCAGCAGTGAATACGGGGGGTCTTCTTACGAGCAGTACTTC.

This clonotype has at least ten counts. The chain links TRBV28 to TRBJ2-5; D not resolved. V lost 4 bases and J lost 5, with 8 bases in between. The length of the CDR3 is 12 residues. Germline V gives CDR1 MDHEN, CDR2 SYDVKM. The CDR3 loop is CASSSFLETQYF. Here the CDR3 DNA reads TGTGCCAGCAGTTCATTCTTGGAGACCCAGTACTTC.

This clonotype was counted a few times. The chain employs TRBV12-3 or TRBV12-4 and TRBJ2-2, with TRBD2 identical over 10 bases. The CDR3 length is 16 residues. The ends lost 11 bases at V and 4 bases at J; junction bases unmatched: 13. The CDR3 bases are TGTGCCGGCATGACTAGCGGGTCCCCCTCCACCGGGGAGCTGTTTTTT. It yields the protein CAGMTSGSPSTGELFF.

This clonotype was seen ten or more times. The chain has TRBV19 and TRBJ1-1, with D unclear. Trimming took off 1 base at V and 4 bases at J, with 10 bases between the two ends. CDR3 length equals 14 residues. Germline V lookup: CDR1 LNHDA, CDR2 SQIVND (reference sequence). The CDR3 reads CASSIGDITTEAFF. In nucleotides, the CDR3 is TGTGCCAGTAGTATAGGAGACATAACCACTGAAGCTTTCTTT.

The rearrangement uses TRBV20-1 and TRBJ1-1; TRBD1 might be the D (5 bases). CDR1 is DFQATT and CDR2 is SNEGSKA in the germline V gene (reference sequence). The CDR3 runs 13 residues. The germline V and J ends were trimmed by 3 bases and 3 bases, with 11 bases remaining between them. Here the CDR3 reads CSASGREDTEAFF. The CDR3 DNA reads TGCAGTGCTAGTGGCAGGGAAGACACTGAAGCTTTCTTT.

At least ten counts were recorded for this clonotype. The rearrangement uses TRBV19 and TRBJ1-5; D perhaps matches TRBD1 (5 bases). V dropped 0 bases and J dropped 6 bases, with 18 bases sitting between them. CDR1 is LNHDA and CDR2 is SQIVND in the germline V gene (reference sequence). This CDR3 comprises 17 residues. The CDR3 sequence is CASSIDLVQGRGQPQHF. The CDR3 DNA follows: TGTGCCAGTAGTATAGATCTGGTCCAGGGAAGGGGTCAGCCCCAGCATTTT.